These 5 T cell receptor beta chains originate from one sample sequenced in a study of radiotherapy plus CTLA-4 blockade in lung cancer. Some clones are missing from TCRdb's copy, which holds only in-frame ones; the method was immunoSEQ multiplex PCR. The sample includes 39,000 or so clones, about 70% of them seen just once. The specimen was peripheral blood, collected from a patient treated with radiotherapy plus ipilimumab. Receptor source: a human donor with non-small cell lung cancer who had stable disease on radiotherapy plus ipilimumab.

The chain carries TRBV30 and TRBJ1-2; D is unclear. CDR1 and CDR2 from the germline V gene are GTSNPN and SVGIG (reference sequence). Trimming took off 0 bases at V and 5 bases at J, with 19 bases between the two ends. This CDR3 is 16 amino acids long. In DNA form, the CDR3 reads TGTGCCTGGAGTGTATTGGGTATTGGCGGAATTTATGGCTACACCTTC. Translation: CAWSVLGIGGIYGYTF.

This clone occurred once. The chain combines TRBV9 with TRBJ1-6, with 11 bases matching TRBD1. Germline values: CDR1 SGDLS, CDR2 YYNGEE. This CDR3 comprises 17 residues. The V segment lost 0 bases and the J segment 9 bases; nucleotides outside the gene matches: 8. The CDR3 protein is CASSVEFGQGAGSPLHF. CDR3 coding DNA: TGTGCCAGCAGCGTAGAATTCGGACAGGGGGCAGGTTCACCCCTCCACTTT.

This sequence joins TRBV6-6 and TRBJ1-1; no definite D call. The CDR3 totals 14 residues. Trimming stripped 0 bases from V and 6 bases from J, with 11 bases between. Germline-derived CDR1 and CDR2 are MNHNY and SVGAGI (reference sequence). The DNA of the CDR3 is TGTGCCAGCAGTTACTCGTGGGAGGCCCCTGAAGCTTTCTTT. Protein product: CASSYSWEAPEAFF.

V gene TRBV5-1 combines with J gene TRBJ1-1; 8 nucleotides agree with TRBD1. The CDR3 covers 16 residues. Germline trimming cut 0 bases from V and 5 bases from J; bases unmatched to any gene: 9. Per germline, CDR1 SGHRS and CDR2 YFSETQ. The CDR3 is CASSLDWQGAGTEAFF. The CDR3 coding sequence is TGCGCCAGCAGCTTGGACTGGCAGGGGGCTGGGACTGAAGCTTTCTTT. Looking up the rest from reference TRBV5-1 and TRBJ1-1 gives the full variable domain: KAGVTQTPRYLIKTRGQQVTLSCSPISGHRSVSWYQQTPGQGLQFLFEYFSETQRNKGNFPGRFSGRQFSNSRSEMNVSTLELGDSALYLCASSLDWQGAGTEAFFGQGTRLTVV.

The chain is built from TRBV2 and TRBJ2-1; D remains ambiguous. Germline CDR1 and CDR2: SNHLY and FYNNEI. The V end lost 3 bases, the J end lost 5 bases, and 8 bases lay between the germline ends. The CDR3 spans 13 residues. The CDR3 here is CASSDSTHNEQFF. The CDR3 coding sequence is TGTGCCAGCAGTGATAGTACTCACAATGAGCAGTTCTTC.